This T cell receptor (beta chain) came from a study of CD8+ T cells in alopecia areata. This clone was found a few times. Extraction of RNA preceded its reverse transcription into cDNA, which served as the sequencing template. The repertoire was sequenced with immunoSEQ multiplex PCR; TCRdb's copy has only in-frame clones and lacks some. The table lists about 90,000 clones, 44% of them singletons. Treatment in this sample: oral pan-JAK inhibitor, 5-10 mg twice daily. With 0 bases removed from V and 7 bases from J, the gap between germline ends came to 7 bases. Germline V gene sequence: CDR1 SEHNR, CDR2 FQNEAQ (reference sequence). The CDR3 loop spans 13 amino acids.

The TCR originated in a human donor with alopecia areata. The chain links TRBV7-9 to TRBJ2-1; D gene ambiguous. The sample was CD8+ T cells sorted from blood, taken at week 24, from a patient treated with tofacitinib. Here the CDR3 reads CASSLAMENEQFF. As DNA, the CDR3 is TGTGCCAGCAGCTTAGCGATGGAGAATGAGCAGTTCTTC.